A selection of T cell receptor beta chains follows, all from one sample in a study of early T cells in non-severe SARS-CoV-2 infection. MiXCR, applied by TCRdb to the 5' RACE reads, yields one record per CDR3 protein. This table holds nearly 45,000 distinct CDR3 sequences, roughly 11% found once. The specimen was whole blood. The receptors here all came from an adult who was a healthcare worker with PCR-confirmed SARS-CoV-2 infection or an uninfected control (not recorded which). Both conserved end residues are part of each CDR3. Each record gives: J gene, V gene, D gene, clone size, CDR3 protein, CDR3 DNA. A D gene is named only where the DNA matches it firmly. A clone size is listed for some rows: how often the clone was seen (once, few, many), or a class if it is expanded.

TRBJ2-5 | TRBV2 | TRBD2 | . | CASETPTSAVDQETQYF | TGTGCCAGCGAAACTCCAACTAGCGCCGTTGACCAAGAGACCCAGTACTTC
TRBJ1-2 | TRBV20-1 | . | few | CSARRPGNNYGYTF | TGCAGTGCTAGACGCCCAGGAAACAACTATGGCTACACCTTC
TRBJ1-1 | TRBV2 | . | . | CASSRSANTDAFF | TGTGCCAGCAGTAGGTCAGCTAACACTGATGCTTTCTTT
TRBJ1-2 | TRBV7-2 | . | many | CASSTRQAGDGYTF | TGTGCCAGCAGCACCCGACAGGCCGGGGATGGCTACACCTTC
TRBJ2-5 | TRBV2 | . | . | CASRGSGQSQETQYF | TGTGCCAGCAGGGGGTCCGGACAGTCTCAAGAGACCCAGTACTTC
TRBJ2-7 | TRBV7-9 | TRBD1 | many | CASSSQGVPHEQYF | TGTGCCAGCAGCTCACAGGGGGTTCCCCACGAGCAGTACTTC
TRBJ1-2 | TRBV19 | . | few | CASRPTARGGYTF | TGTGCCAGTAGACCGACAGCCCGAGGAGGCTACACCTTC
TRBJ1-4 | TRBV29-1 | TRBD1 | . | CSVLQGSTNEKLFF | TGCAGCGTTCTACAGGGGTCGACTAATGAAAAACTGTTTTTT
TRBJ2-3 | TRBV2 | . | many | CASSYDRDTDTQYF | TGTGCCAGCAGTTACGACAGAGACACAGATACGCAGTATTTT
TRBJ2-3 | TRBV29-1 | TRBD1 | many | CSVVAPDRVGDTQYF | TGCAGCGTTGTTGCTCCGGACAGGGTCGGAGATACGCAGTATTTT
TRBJ1-1 | TRBV7-6 | . | many | CASSAALNTEAFF | TGTGCCAGCAGCGCAGCCTTGAACACTGAAGCTTTCTTT
TRBJ2-3 | TRBV9 | TRBD2 | many | CASSGHPTGLAGSTDTQYF | TGTGCCAGCAGCGGGCACCCAACAGGACTAGCGGGGTCCACAGATACGCAGTATTTT
TRBJ2-5 | TRBV6-5 | . | . | CASKSETRTGETQYF | TGTGCCAGCAAATCCGAGACTAGAACCGGAGAGACCCAGTACTTC
TRBJ1-1 | TRBV20-1 | . | . | CSAPWAEAFF | TGCAGTGCCCCGTGGGCTGAAGCTTTCTTT
TRBJ2-7 | TRBV20-1 | TRBD1 | many | CSAKMQGAYEQYF | TGCAGTGCTAAGATGCAGGGGGCCTACGAGCAGTACTTC
TRBJ1-5 | TRBV20-1 | . | . | CSARDQTRGGNQPQHF | TGCAGTGCTAGAGATCAGACCCGAGGTGGCAATCAGCCCCAGCATTTT
TRBJ2-5 | TRBV29-1 | TRBD2 | few | CSVDPTSGSQETQYF | TGCAGCGTTGATCCGACTAGCGGGAGCCAAGAGACCCAGTACTTC
TRBJ1-5 | TRBV6-5 | . | few | CASSYGGSNQPQHF | TGTGCCAGCAGTTATGGTGGTAGCAATCAGCCCCAGCATTTT
TRBJ1-2 | TRBV7-2 | . | many | CASSSTGANYGYTF | TGTGCCAGCAGCTCAACGGGAGCTAACTATGGCTACACCTTC
TRBJ2-6 | TRBV7-3 | . | few | CASSLTVSGANVLTF | TGTGCCAGCAGCTTAACAGTCTCTGGGGCCAACGTCCTGACTTTC
TRBJ1-1 | TRBV12-3/TRBV12-4 | . | . | CASKQSGGLGTEAFF | TGTGCCAGCAAACAGTCCGGGGGGCTGGGCACTGAAGCTTTCTTT
TRBJ1-2 | TRBV7-2 | . | . | CASSPSGQTSNYGYTF | TGTGCCAGCAGCCCCTCCGGACAGACTTCTAACTATGGCTACACCTTC
TRBJ1-2 | TRBV5-1 | . | many | CASSSTGHDGYTF | TGCGCCAGCAGCTCGACCGGACATGATGGCTACACCTTC
TRBJ2-3 | TRBV11-2 | . | few | CASSLGSRITDTQYF | TGTGCCAGCAGCTTAGGGTCACGGATCACAGATACGCAGTATTTT
TRBJ2-2 | TRBV11-2 | TRBD1 | many | CASSFYGTGETGELFF | TGTGCCAGCAGCTTTTACGGGACAGGGGAGACCGGGGAGCTGTTTTTT
TRBJ2-3 | TRBV20-1 | TRBD2 | . | CSATNPFTSGGTVITDTQYF | TGCAGTGCTACTAATCCCTTTACTAGCGGGGGGACAGTTATCACAGATACGCAGTATTTT
TRBJ2-3 | TRBV15 | TRBD2 | many | CATSRDRLAGGPLTDTQYF | TGTGCCACCAGCAGAGATAGGTTAGCGGGGGGCCCTCTCACAGATACGCAGTATTTT
TRBJ2-5 | TRBV7-2 | TRBD2 | . | CASTPGGLAGGQTQYF | TGTGCCAGCACCCCTGGAGGACTAGCGGGGGGACAGACCCAGTACTTC
TRBJ2-5 | TRBV5-4 | . | many | CASSLGQQETQYF | TGTGCCAGCAGCTTGGGACAGCAAGAGACCCAGTACTTC
TRBJ2-6 | TRBV20-1 | . | few | CSAMGGANVLTF | TGCAGTGCTATGGGTGGGGCCAACGTCCTGACTTTC
TRBJ2-1 | TRBV7-2 | . | many | CASSLWGGSYNEQFF | TGTGCCAGCAGCTTATGGGGAGGCTCCTACAATGAGCAGTTCTTC
TRBJ1-5 | TRBV6-5 | TRBD1 | few | CASSPRTGDQPQHF | TGTGCCAGCAGCCCCCGGACAGGGGATCAGCCCCAGCATTTT
TRBJ2-7 | TRBV6-1 | . | few | CASSEDYEQYF | TGTGCCAGCAGTGAAGACTACGAGCAGTACTTC
TRBJ2-7 | TRBV5-1 | . | few | CASSLTWSSYEQYF | TGCGCCAGCAGCTTGACATGGAGCTCCTACGAGCAGTACTTC
TRBJ2-1 | TRBV20-1 | TRBD2 | many | CSAKRTSGGLNEQFF | TGCAGTGCTAAGCGGACTAGCGGGGGTTTAAATGAGCAGTTCTTC
TRBJ1-3 | TRBV19 | . | many | CASSMLSAFSGNTIYF | TGTGCCAGTAGTATGCTCTCAGCCTTCTCTGGAAACACCATATATTTT
TRBJ2-2 | TRBV6-2/TRBV6-3 | . | . | CASGRISRNTGELFF | TGTGCCAGCGGAAGGATCTCGAGGAACACCGGGGAGCTGTTTTTT
TRBJ2-1 | TRBV12-5 | TRBD1 | many | CASALPGQGASEQFF | TGTGCTAGTGCCCTCCCGGGACAGGGGGCAAGTGAGCAGTTCTTC
TRBJ2-1 | TRBV20-1 | . | many | CSARVAASSHNEQFF | TGCAGTGCTAGAGTTGCCGCTAGCTCCCACAATGAGCAGTTCTTC
TRBJ2-3 | TRBV7-6 | . | many | CASSLSPHTQYF | TGTGCCAGCAGCTTATCTCCACATACGCAGTATTTT
TRBJ1-2 | TRBV29-1 | . | many | CSVAPQVYGYTF | TGCAGCGTCGCGCCCCAGGTCTATGGCTACACCTTC
TRBJ1-5 | TRBV11-1 | . | . | CASSGDSGSNQPQHF | TGTGCCAGCAGCGGGGATTCGGGAAGCAATCAGCCCCAGCATTTT
TRBJ1-5 | TRBV24-1 | . | many | CATSDLFPQPQHF | TGTGCCACCAGTGATTTGTTTCCTCAGCCCCAGCATTTT
TRBJ2-5 | TRBV15 | . | once | CATSREGSRTQYF | TGTGCCACCAGCCGCGAGGGGTCTCGGACCCAGTACTTC
TRBJ2-7 | TRBV20-1 | . | . | CSARPSDRVSYEQYF | TGCAGTGCTAGACCATCAGACCGGGTCTCCTACGAGCAGTACTTC
TRBJ1-1 | TRBV4-3 | . | few | CASSWGVNTEAFF | TGCGCCAGCAGCTGGGGAGTTAACACTGAAGCTTTCTTT
TRBJ1-2 | TRBV30 | . | . | CAWTGTIFSSGAYTF | TGTGCCTGGACCGGGACTATCTTTTCTTCTGGTGCCTACACCTTC
TRBJ2-1 | TRBV20-1 | TRBD1 | many | CSACSDRDGNEQFF | TGCAGTGCCTGTTCGGACAGGGACGGCAATGAGCAGTTCTTC
TRBJ1-2 | TRBV11-2 | TRBD1 | many | CASSLLDRGRLRANYGYTF | TGTGCCAGCAGCTTACTAGACAGGGGGCGATTAAGGGCTAACTATGGCTACACCTTC